These 5 T cell receptor beta chains came from one sample sequenced in a study of T-cell memory formation after mild COVID-19. TCRdb itself ran the 5' RACE reads through MiXCR, one entry per CDR3 protein. The table shows approximately 100,000 distinct CDR3 sequences, with roughly 25% occurring only once. The source material was PBMCs or a T cell subset sorted from them (not recorded which). All receptors derive from a man younger than 30 who had mild COVID-19 (a few samples of this study predate the infection). Cell type and time point are not known.

This clonotype was detected a few times. The chain employs TRBV11-2 and TRBJ2-1; the D is unclear. The CDR3 is made up of 15 amino acids. Looked up from germline, CDR1 is SGHAT and CDR2 is FQNNGV. Trimming removed 5 bases from V and 8 bases from J, with 19 bases in between. The CDR3 DNA sequence: TGTGCCAGCAGCAAACCTAGGGCTAGAGGTGATGAGCAGTTCTTC. Encoded protein: CASSKPRARGDEQFF.

This clonotype has more than one count but fewer than ten. CDR3 amino acids: CASGKGIYEQYF. The CDR3 nucleotides are TGCGCCAGCGGGAAGGGGATCTACGAGCAGTACTTC. The V and J genes are TRBV10-2 and TRBJ2-7, with D possibly TRBD1 on 5 matching bases. This CDR3 has 12 amino acids. V lost 8 bases to trimming and J lost 3 bases, with 11 bases between them. The germline gives CDR1 WSHSY, CDR2 SAAADI.

The gene calls are TRBV4-2 and TRBJ2-7, with 8 bases aligning to TRBD2. CDR1 and CDR2 (germline): LGHNA, YNFKEQ. The CDR3 length is 18 residues. V dropped 0 bases and J dropped 0; count of bases not matched to a gene: 10. CDR3 bases: TGTGCCAGCAGCCAAGATGTGACGGAGCGGGGGCCCTCCTACGAGCAGTACTTC. It yields the protein CASSQDVTERGPSYEQYF.

This clonotype has only a few counts. The chain recombines TRBV5-5 with TRBJ1-5; no clear D gene. The V gene lost 0 bases and the J gene lost 0 bases, with 7 bases spanning the gap. Per germline, CDR1 SGHKS and CDR2 YYEKEE (reference sequence). CDR3 length: 15 amino acids. CDR3 amino acids: CASSLEGNSNQPQHF. CDR3 coding DNA: TGTGCCAGCAGCTTGGAAGGGAATAGCAATCAGCCCCAGCATTTT.

The chain's CDR3 is CSVRPGGTYEQYF. The CDR3 DNA follows: TGCAGCGTCCGACCGGGGGGAACCTACGAGCAGTACTTC. The chain employs TRBV29-1 and TRBJ2-7; the match to TRBD2 covers 7 bases. CDR1 is SQVTM and CDR2 is ANQGSEA in the germline V gene. The CDR3 is 13 amino acids. Trimming took 6 bases from V and 2 from J; bases not matched to a gene: 7.